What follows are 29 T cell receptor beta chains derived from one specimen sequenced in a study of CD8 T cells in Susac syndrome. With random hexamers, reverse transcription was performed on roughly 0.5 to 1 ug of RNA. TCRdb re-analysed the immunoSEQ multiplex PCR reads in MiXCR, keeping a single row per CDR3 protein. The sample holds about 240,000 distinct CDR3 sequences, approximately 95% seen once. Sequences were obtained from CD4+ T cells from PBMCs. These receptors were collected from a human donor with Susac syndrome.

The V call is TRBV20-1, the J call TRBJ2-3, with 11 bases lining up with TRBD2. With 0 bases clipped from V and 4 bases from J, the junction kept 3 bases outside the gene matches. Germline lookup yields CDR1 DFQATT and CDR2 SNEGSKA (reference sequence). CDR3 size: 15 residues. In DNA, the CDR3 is TGCAGTGCTAGAGATCGTAGCGGGAGGGCAGATACGCAGTATTTT. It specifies CSARDRSGRADTQYF.

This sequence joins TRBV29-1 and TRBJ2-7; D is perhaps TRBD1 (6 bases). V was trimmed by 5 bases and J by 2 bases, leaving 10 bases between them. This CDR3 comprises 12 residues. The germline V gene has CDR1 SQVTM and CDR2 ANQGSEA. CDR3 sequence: CSVSQGTYEQYF. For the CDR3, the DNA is TGCAGCGTTTCACAGGGAACCTACGAGCAGTACTTC.

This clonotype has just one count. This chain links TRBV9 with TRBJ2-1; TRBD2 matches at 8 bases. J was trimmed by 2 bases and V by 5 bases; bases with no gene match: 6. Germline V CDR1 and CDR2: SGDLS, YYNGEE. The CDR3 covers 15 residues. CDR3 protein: CASRKSGSPYNEQFF. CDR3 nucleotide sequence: TGTGCCAGCAGAAAAAGCGGGAGTCCCTACAATGAGCAGTTCTTC.

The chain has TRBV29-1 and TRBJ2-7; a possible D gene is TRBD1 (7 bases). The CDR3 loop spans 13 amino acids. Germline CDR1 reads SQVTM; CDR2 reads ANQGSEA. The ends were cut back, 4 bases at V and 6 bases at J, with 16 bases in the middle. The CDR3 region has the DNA TGCAGCGTTGGGCGGGACAGTACGCGCGAGCAGTACTTC. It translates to CSVGRDSTREQYF.

The CDR3 loop reads CASSFGETHPYF. The CDR3 bases are TGTGCCAGCAGCTTTGGCGAAACTCATCCGTACTTC. The chain is built from TRBV7-9 and TRBJ2-7, with no clear D. Germline V gene data show CDR1 as SEHNR and CDR2 as FQNEAQ (reference sequence). The CDR3 totals 12 residues. V lost 3 bases to trimming and J lost 12 bases, with 15 bases between them. Combining the CDR3 with reference TRBV7-9 and TRBJ2-7 gives the whole variable domain DTGVSQNPRHKITKRGQNVTFRCDPISEHNRLYWYRQTLGQGPEFLTYFQNEAQLEKSRLLSDRFSAERPKGSFSTLEIQRTEQGDSAMYLCASSFGETHPYFGPGTRLTVT.

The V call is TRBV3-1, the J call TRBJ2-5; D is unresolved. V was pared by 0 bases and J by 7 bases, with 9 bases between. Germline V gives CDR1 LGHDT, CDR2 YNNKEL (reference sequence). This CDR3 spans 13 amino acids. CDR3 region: CASSQDPVATQYF. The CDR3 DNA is TGTGCCAGCAGCCAAGATCCAGTCGCGACCCAGTACTTC.

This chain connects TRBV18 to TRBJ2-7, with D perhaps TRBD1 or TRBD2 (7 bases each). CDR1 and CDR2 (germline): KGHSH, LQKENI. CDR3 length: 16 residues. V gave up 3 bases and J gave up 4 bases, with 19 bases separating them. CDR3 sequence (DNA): TGTGCCAGCTCACCGGGGGGGAGAACAGGGGATTACGAGCAGTACTTC. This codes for CASSPGGRTGDYEQYF.

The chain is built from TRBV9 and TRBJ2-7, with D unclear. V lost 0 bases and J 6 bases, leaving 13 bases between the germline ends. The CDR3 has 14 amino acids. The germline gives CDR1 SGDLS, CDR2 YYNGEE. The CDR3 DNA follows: TGTGCCAGCAGCGTAGGATGGACCCTGGGCGAGCAGTACTTC. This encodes CASSVGWTLGEQYF.

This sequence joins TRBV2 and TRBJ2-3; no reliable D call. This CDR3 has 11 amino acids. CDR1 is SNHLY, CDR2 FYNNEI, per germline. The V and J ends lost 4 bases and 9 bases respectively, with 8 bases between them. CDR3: CASSAYDTQYF. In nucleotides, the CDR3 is TGTGCCAGCAGTGCCTACGACACGCAGTATTTT.

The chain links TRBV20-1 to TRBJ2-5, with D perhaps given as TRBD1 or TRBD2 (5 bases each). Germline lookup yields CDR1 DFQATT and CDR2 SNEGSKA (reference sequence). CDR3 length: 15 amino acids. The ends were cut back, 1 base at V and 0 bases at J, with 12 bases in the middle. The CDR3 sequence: CSARGDRDDQETQYF. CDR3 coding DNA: TGCAGTGCTAGAGGGGATCGGGACGACCAAGAGACCCAGTACTTC.

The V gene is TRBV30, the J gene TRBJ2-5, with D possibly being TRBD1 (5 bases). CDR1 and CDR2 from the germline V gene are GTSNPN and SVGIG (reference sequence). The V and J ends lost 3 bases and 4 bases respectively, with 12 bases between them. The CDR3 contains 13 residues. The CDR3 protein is CAWRRSQGETQYF. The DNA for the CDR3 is TGTGCCTGGAGAAGGAGTCAGGGAGAGACCCAGTACTTC.

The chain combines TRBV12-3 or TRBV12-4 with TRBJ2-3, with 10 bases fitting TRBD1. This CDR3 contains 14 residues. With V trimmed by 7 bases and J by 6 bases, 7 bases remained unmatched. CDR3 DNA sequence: TGTGCCAGCACTTTCGGGACAGGGGTGGATACGCAGTATTTT. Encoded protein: CASTFGTGVDTQYF.

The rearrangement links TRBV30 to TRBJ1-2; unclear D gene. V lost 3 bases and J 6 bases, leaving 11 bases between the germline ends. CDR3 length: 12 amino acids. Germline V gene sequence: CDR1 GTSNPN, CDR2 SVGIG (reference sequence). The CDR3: CAWREWRDGYTF. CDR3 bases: TGTGCCTGGAGAGAGTGGAGAGATGGCTACACCTTC.

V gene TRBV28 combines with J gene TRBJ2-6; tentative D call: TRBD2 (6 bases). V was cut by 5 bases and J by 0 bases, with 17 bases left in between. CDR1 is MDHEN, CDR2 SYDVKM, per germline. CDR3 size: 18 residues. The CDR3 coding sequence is TGTGCCAGCAGTCTAGGAATGACTAGTAACTCTGGGGCCAACGTCCTGACTTTC. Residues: CASSLGMTSNSGANVLTF.

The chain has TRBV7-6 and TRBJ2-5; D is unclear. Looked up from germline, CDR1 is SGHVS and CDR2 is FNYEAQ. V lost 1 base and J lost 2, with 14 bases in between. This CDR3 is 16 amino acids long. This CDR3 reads CASSLGVAALQETQYF. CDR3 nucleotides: TGTGCCAGCAGCTTAGGGGTGGCGGCCCTACAAGAGACCCAGTACTTC.

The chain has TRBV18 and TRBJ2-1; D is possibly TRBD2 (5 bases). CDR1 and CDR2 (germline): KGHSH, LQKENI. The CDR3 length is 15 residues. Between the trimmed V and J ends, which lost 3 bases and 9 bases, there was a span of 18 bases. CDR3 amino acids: CASSPGDLALGEQFF. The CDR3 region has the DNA TGTGCCAGCTCACCCGGAGACCTAGCCTTAGGTGAGCAGTTCTTC.

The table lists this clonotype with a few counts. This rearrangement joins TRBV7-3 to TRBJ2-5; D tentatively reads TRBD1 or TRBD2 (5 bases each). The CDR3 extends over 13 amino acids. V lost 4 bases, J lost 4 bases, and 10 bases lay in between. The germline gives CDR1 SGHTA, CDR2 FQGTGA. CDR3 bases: TGTGCCAGCAGCTCTGGGGGTGGAGAGACCCAGTACTTC. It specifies CASSSGGGETQYF.

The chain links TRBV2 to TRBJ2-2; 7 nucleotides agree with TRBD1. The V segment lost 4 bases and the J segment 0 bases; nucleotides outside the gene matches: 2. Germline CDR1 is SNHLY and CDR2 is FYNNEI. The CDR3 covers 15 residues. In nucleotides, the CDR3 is TGTGCCAGCAGTGGGCAGGGGGCGAACACCGGGGAGCTGTTTTTT. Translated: CASSGQGANTGELFF. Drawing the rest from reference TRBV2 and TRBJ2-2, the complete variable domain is EPEVTQTPSHQVTQMGQEVILRCVPISNHLYFYWYRQILGQKVEFLVSFYNNEISEKSEIFDDQFSVERPDGSNFTLKIRSTKLEDSAMYFCASSGQGANTGELFFGEGSRLTVL.

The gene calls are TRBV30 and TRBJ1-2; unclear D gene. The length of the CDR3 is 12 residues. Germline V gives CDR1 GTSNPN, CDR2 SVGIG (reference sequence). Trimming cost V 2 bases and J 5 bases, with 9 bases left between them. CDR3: CAWSFESYGYTF. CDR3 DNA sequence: TGTGCCTGGAGTTTCGAGTCTTATGGCTACACCTTC.

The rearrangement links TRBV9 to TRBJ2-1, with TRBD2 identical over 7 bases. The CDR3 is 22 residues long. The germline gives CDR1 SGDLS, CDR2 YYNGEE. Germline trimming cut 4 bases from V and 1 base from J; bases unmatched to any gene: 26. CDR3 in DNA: TGTGCCAGCAGCCCAGATCGGGGCGGGAGATTGGGTTTTTTGGGGTCCTACAATGAGCAGTTCTTC. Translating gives CASSPDRGGRLGFLGSYNEQFF.

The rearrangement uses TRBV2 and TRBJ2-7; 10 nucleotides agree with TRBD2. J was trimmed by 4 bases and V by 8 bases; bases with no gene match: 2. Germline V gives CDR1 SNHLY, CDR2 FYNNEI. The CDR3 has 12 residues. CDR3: CASGLAVYEQYF. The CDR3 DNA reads TGTGCCAGCGGACTAGCGGTTTACGAGCAGTACTTC.

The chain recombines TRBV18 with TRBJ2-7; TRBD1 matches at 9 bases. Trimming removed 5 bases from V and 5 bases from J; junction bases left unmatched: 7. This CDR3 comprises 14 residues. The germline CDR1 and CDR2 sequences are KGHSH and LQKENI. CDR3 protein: CASSMGQGGNEQYF. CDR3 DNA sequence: TGTGCCAGCTCAATGGGACAGGGAGGGAACGAGCAGTACTTC.

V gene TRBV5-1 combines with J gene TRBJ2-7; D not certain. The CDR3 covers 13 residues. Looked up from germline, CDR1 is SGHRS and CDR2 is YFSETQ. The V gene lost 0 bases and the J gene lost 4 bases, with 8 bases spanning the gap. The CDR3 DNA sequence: TGCGCCAGCAGCTTGGGAGGATTTTACGAGCAGTACTTC. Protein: CASSLGGFYEQYF. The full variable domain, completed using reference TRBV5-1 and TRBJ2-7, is KAGVTQTPRYLIKTRGQQVTLSCSPISGHRSVSWYQQTPGQGLQFLFEYFSETQRNKGNFPGRFSGRQFSNSRSEMNVSTLELGDSALYLCASSLGGFYEQYFGPGTRLTVT.

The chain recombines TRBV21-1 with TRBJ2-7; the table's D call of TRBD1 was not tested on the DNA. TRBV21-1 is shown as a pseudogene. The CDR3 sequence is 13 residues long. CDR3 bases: TGTGCCAGCATACGGACAGGGGAGGACGAGCAGTACTTC. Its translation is CASIRTGEDEQYF.

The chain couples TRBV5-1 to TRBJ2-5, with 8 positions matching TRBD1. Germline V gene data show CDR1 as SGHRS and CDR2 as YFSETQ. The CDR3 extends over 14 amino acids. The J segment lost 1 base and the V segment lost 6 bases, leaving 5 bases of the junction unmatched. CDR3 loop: CASTLTGGQETQYF. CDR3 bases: TGCGCCAGCACCCTTACAGGGGGCCAAGAGACCCAGTACTTC.

The CDR3 is CASSQPGTANTGELFF. The CDR3 DNA reads TGTGCCAGCAGTCAGCCGGGGACAGCGAACACCGGGGAGCTGTTTTTT. The chain combines TRBV14 with TRBJ2-2; 7 bases fit TRBD1. This CDR3 spans 16 amino acids. The V and J ends lost 6 bases and 0 bases, in that order; junction bases with no gene match: 7. CDR1 and CDR2 from the germline V gene are SGHDN and FVKESK. The whole variable domain, filled in from reference TRBV14 and TRBJ2-2, reads EAGVTQFPSHSVIEKGQTVTLRCDPISGHDNLYWYRRVMGKEIKFLLHFVKESKQDESGMPNNRFLAERTGGTYSTLKVQPAELEDSGVYFCASSQPGTANTGELFFGEGSRLTVL.

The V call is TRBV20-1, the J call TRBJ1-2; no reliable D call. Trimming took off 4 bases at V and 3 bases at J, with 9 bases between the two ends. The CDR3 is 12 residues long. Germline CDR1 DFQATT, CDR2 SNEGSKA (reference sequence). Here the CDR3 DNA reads TGCAGTGCTATAGGAGATTACTATGGCTACACCTTC. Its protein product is CSAIGDYYGYTF.

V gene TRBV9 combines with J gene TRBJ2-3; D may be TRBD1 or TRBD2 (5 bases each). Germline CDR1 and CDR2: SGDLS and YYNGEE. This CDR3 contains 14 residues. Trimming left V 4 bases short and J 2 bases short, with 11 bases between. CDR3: CASSPGPYTDTQYF. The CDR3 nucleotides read TGTGCCAGCAGCCCGGGGCCCTACACAGATACGCAGTATTTT.

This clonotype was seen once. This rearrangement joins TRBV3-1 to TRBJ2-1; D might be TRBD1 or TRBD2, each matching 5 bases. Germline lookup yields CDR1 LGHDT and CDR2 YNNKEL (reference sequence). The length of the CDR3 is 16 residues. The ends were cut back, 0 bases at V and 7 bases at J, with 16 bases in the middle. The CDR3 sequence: CASSQDRSGWGNEQFF. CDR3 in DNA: TGTGCCAGCAGCCAAGATAGGAGCGGATGGGGGAATGAGCAGTTCTTC.